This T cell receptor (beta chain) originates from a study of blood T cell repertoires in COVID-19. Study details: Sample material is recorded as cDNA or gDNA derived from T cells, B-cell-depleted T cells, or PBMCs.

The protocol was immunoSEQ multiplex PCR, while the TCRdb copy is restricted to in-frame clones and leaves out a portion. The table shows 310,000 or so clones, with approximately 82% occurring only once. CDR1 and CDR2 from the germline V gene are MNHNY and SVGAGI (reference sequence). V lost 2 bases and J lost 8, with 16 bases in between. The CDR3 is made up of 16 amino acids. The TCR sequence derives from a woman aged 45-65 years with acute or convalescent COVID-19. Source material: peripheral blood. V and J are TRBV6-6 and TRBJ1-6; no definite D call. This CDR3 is CASSYGRPRRDSPLHF. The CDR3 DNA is TGTGCCAGCAGTTACGGTCGGCCTAGGAGGGATTCACCCCTCCACTTT.